Below are 4 T cell receptor beta chains sequenced from a single sample in a study of T cells in narcolepsy. Clones were sequenced by immunoSEQ multiplex PCR, and TCRdb holds only the in-frame ones, with some missing. The repertoire has more than 20,000 clones, more than 65% of them found once; the top ten carry around 1%. What was sequenced was memory (CD45RA-) CD4+ T cells from blood. The receptors were sampled from a human donor in good health.

This chain links TRBV11-1 with TRBJ2-1; 9 bases map to TRBD1. Germline values: CDR1 SGHAT, CDR2 FQDESV (reference sequence). CDR3 length: 14 residues. With 10 bases clipped from V and 5 bases from J, the junction kept 9 bases outside the gene matches. The CDR3 coding sequence is TGTGCCACCCTGGGACAGGGACCCCACAATGAGCAGTTCTTC. It is translated as CATLGQGPHNEQFF.

CDR3 region: CASSFSGDVLGGYTF. The CDR3 bases are TGTGCCAGCAGTTTTTCCGGGGACGTCCTTGGGGGCTACACCTTC. The V call is TRBV11-2, the J call TRBJ1-2; D possibly corresponds to TRBD1 (5 bases). V was trimmed by 6 bases and J by 8 bases, leaving 22 bases between them. Per germline, CDR1 SGHAT and CDR2 FQNNGV. This CDR3 has 15 residues.

The chain combines TRBV5-1 with TRBJ2-1; 10 bases agree with TRBD2. This CDR3 spans 15 amino acids. The V gene's germline CDR1 is SGHRS and CDR2 YFSETQ. Trimming removed 0 bases from V and 10 bases from J; junction bases left unmatched: 7. CDR3 DNA sequence: TGCGCCAGCAGCTTGGTGAGCGGGAGGGAAGGGGAGCAGTTCTTC. Its protein product is CASSLVSGREGEQFF.

This sequence joins TRBV9 and TRBJ2-1, with D maybe TRBD2 (6 bases). The CDR3 consists of 14 residues. Germline V CDR1 and CDR2: SGDLS, YYNGEE. With 1 base removed from V and 8 bases from J, the gap between germline ends came to 13 bases. CDR3: CASSVSGVYYEQFF. CDR3 sequence (DNA): TGTGCCAGCAGCGTATCGGGAGTTTATTATGAGCAGTTCTTC. The complete variable domain, with remaining parts taken from reference TRBV9 and TRBJ2-1, reads DSGVTQTPKHLITATGQRVTLRCSPRSGDLSVYWYQQSLDQGLQFLIQYYNGEERAKGNILERFSAQQFPDLHSELNLSSLELGDSALYFCASSVSGVYYEQFFGPGTRLTVL.